A selection of T cell receptor beta chains follows, all from one sample in a study of blood T cell repertoires in COVID-19. Profiled with immunoSEQ multiplex PCR; TCRdb holds only in-frame clones, not every one. The table lists roughly 60,000 clones, 75% to 85% of them singletons. Sequenced input: peripheral blood. These receptors were obtained from an older woman with acute or convalescent COVID-19. The CDR3 runs from the conserved cysteine through the conserved F or W. D genes are given only for firm matches. Not every row has a clone size; where given, it reads once, few, many or a size class.

>.|TRBV5-1|.|TRBJ2-2
CASSFASGVSGELFF
TGCGCCAGCAGCTTTGCGTCGGGAGTGTCCGGGGAGCTGTTTTTT
>TRBD1|TRBV5-6|.|TRBJ1-6
CASQGETGGNSPLHF
TGTGCCAGTCAGGGGGAAACGGGTGGTAATTCACCCCTCCACTTT
>.|TRBV2|.|TRBJ1-1
CASIQGISNEAFF
TGTGCCAGCATCCAGGGGATTTCCAATGAAGCTTTCTTT
>TRBD2|TRBV6-5|.|TRBJ2-3
CASSYPGGSVADTQYF
TGTGCCAGCAGTTACCCGGGGGGGTCGGTCGCAGATACGCAGTATTTT
>TRBD1|TRBV5-1|.|TRBJ1-1
CASSLAGQGLDTEAFF
TGCGCCAGCAGCTTGGCGGGACAGGGATTAGACACTGAAGCTTTCTTT
>.|TRBV5-8|few|TRBJ1-2
CASSLGRVRGYTF
TGTGCCAGCAGCTTGGGCAGGGTCAGGGGCTACACCTTC
>.|TRBV2|.|TRBJ2-3
CASSQDRGTDTQYF
TGTGCCAGCAGTCAGGACAGAGGCACAGATACGCAGTATTTT
>.|TRBV12-5|.|TRBJ1-5
CASARVANQPQHF
TGTGCTAGTGCGCGGGTCGCCAATCAGCCCCAGCATTTT
>.|TRBV5-6|.|TRBJ1-1
CASSLKGPRANTEAFF
TGTGCCAGCAGCTTGAAGGGGCCACGAGCGAACACTGAAGCTTTCTTT
>.|TRBV6-1|.|TRBJ1-1
CASSERRVQAFF
TGTGCCAGCAGTGAACGGAGGGTCCAAGCTTTCTTT
>.|TRBV19|.|TRBJ2-3
CASSRGYGDTQYF
TGTGCCAGTAGCCGAGGGTATGGGGATACGCAGTATTTT
>.|TRBV18|few|TRBJ1-1
CASSPGTPNPEAFF
TGTGCCAGCTCACCGGGGACACCGAACCCAGAAGCTTTCTTT
>TRBD2|TRBV2|.|TRBJ2-2
CASSPSAGGLTGELFF
TGTGCCAGCAGTCCGTCAGCGGGGGGCCTCACCGGGGAGCTGTTTTTT
>TRBD2|TRBV18|.|TRBJ2-7
CASSSPGGSYEQYF
TGTGCCAGCTCATCACCGGGGGGATCCTACGAGCAGTACTTC
>.|TRBV7-2|.|TRBJ2-3
CASSLKPGGPPDTQYF
TGTGCCAGCAGCCTGAAACCTGGGGGCCCCCCAGATACGCAGTATTTT
>.|TRBV4-2|.|TRBJ1-2
CASSQESRDPYGYTF
TGTGCCAGCAGCCAAGAATCGCGGGATCCCTATGGCTACACCTTC
>.|TRBV5-5|.|TRBJ1-2
CASSRAGNYGYTF
TGTGCCAGCAGCAGGGCAGGGAACTATGGCTACACCTTC
>.|TRBV3-1/TRBV3-2|.|TRBJ1-2
CASSQDQTGKDYGYTF
TGTGCCAGCAGCCAAGATCAAACAGGGAAGGACTATGGCTACACCTTC
>TRBD1|TRBV5-5|once|TRBJ1-4
CASSSGQATNEKLFF
TGTGCCAGCAGCTCCGGACAGGCAACTAATGAAAAACTGTTTTTT
>.|TRBV7-9|.|TRBJ1-1
CASSLEWSTEAFF
TGTGCCAGCAGCTTAGAGTGGAGCACTGAAGCTTTCTTT
>.|TRBV19|.|TRBJ2-7
CASSIPDRYEQYF
TGTGCCAGTAGTATCCCGGACAGATACGAGCAGTACTTC
>TRBD2|TRBV18|.|TRBJ2-3
CASSSLAGGLTDTQYF
TGTGCCAGCTCGTCCCTAGCGGGGGGGCTTACAGATACGCAGTATTTT
>TRBD2|TRBV19|.|TRBJ2-3
CASRGLAGGSTQYF
TGTGCCAGTAGGGGACTAGCGGGGGGTAGTACGCAGTATTTT
>TRBD1|TRBV5-6|once|TRBJ1-3
CASSLGDRGSGNTIYF
TGTGCCAGCAGCTTGGGGGACAGGGGATCTGGAAACACCATATATTTT
>TRBD2|TRBV6-5|once|TRBJ2-1
CASSSSSGGINEQFF
TGTGCCAGCAGTTCGAGTAGCGGGGGTATCAATGAGCAGTTCTTC
>TRBD1|TRBV19|once|TRBJ2-5
CASSVGQGAETQYF
TGTGCCAGTAGTGTCGGACAGGGGGCAGAGACCCAGTACTTC
>.|TRBV5-5|.|TRBJ2-1
CASSLGGGYYNEQFF
TGTGCCAGCAGCTTGGGCGGGGGCTACTACAATGAGCAGTTCTTC
>TRBD2|TRBV15|.|TRBJ2-5
CATSRVAGDQETQYF
TGTGCCACCAGCAGGGTAGCGGGGGACCAAGAGACCCAGTACTTC
>.|TRBV18|few|TRBJ1-4
CASSPPSGATNEKLFF
TGTGCCAGCTCACCACCGTCCGGAGCAACTAATGAAAAACTGTTTTTT
>.|TRBV3-1/TRBV3-2|few|TRBJ1-2
CASSQDVGSYGYTF
TGTGCCAGCAGCCAAGATGTGGGCAGCTATGGCTACACCTTC
>.|TRBV7-3|.|TRBJ1-2
CASSLGQGYGYTF
TGTGCCAGCAGCTTGGGGCAGGGGTATGGCTACACCTTC
>TRBD1|TRBV2|.|TRBJ1-2
CASSEGQGGYGYTF
TGTGCCAGCAGCGAGGGACAGGGTGGCTATGGCTACACCTTC
>TRBD2|TRBV23-1|.|TRBJ2-7
CASSQSGLAGCSYEQYF
TGCGCCAGCAGTCAATCGGGACTAGCGGGTTGCTCCTACGAGCAGTACTTC
>TRBD2|TRBV29-1|once|TRBJ2-1
CSVEERRLAGGEQFF
TGCAGCGTTGAAGAAAGGAGGCTAGCGGGGGGTGAGCAGTTCTTC
>.|TRBV29-1|.|TRBJ1-2
CGHRTVNYGYTF
TGCGGCCACAGGACGGTAAACTATGGCTACACCTTC
>.|TRBV5-1|once|TRBJ2-6
CASSPAGGSGANVLTF
TGCGCCAGCAGTCCCGCTGGGGGGTCTGGGGCCAACGTCCTGACTTTC
>.|TRBV19|.|TRBJ1-1
CASSLMVGNTEAFF
TGTGCCAGTAGTCTGATGGTCGGGAACACTGAAGCTTTCTTT
>.|TRBV24-1|few|TRBJ2-1
CATSDLLGGTNEQFF
TGTGCCACCAGTGATTTGCTTGGAGGGACTAATGAGCAGTTCTTC
>.|TRBV4-1|.|TRBJ1-3
CASSQEGHSLSGNTIYF
TGCGCCAGCAGCCAAGAGGGACACTCACTATCTGGAAACACCATATATTTT
>TRBD1|TRBV18|.|TRBJ1-1
CASSARQGDEAFF
TGTGCCAGCTCAGCTCGACAGGGGGATGAAGCTTTCTTT
>.|TRBV30|.|TRBJ2-3
CAWKLAGYLSPDTQYF
TGTGCCTGGAAACTGGCAGGGTATCTCAGTCCAGATACGCAGTATTTT
>TRBD1|TRBV29-1|.|TRBJ1-2
CSVEDPLGQGQGRDGYTF
TGCAGCGTTGAAGACCCCTTGGGACAGGGTCAAGGGAGAGATGGCTACACCTTC
>TRBD1|TRBV7-9|.|TRBJ2-2
CASSTGTVNTGELFF
TGTGCCAGCAGCACCGGGACAGTAAACACCGGGGAGCTGTTTTTT
>.|TRBV12-3/TRBV12-4|.|TRBJ2-7
CASSLQGNEQYF
TGTGCCAGCAGTTTGCAGGGGAACGAGCAGTACTTC
>.|TRBV27|.|TRBJ2-6
CASSPGEFSGANVLTF
TGTGCCAGCAGCCCAGGCGAATTCTCTGGGGCCAACGTCCTGACTTTC
>TRBD1|TRBV2|.|TRBJ1-2
CASSNPMRGLGYGYTF
TGTGCCAGCAGTAACCCGATGAGGGGGCTAGGCTATGGCTACACCTTC
>TRBD1|TRBV6-2/TRBV6-3|.|TRBJ1-2
CASSYSRTGDPTAPTVYGYTF
TGTGCCAGCAGTTACTCGAGGACAGGGGACCCAACTGCCCCAACTGTCTATGGCTACACCTTC
>TRBD1|TRBV9|.|TRBJ1-5
CASSGDSHPNQPQHF
TGTGCCAGCAGCGGGGACAGCCACCCCAATCAGCCCCAGCATTTT
>.|TRBV5-1|.|TRBJ2-1
CASSRMGGNEQFF
TGCGCCAGCAGCCGGATGGGGGGAAATGAGCAGTTCTTC
>.|TRBV3-1/TRBV3-2|once|TRBJ2-7
CASSQDRGYEQYF
TGTGCCAGCAGCCAAGACAGGGGCTACGAGCAGTACTTC
>.|TRBV3-1/TRBV3-2|.|TRBJ1-1
CASSRADTEAFF
TGTGCCAGCAGCCGTGCGGACACTGAAGCTTTCTTT
>TRBD1|TRBV7-3|.|TRBJ2-2
CASTIGGANTGELFF
TGTGCCAGCACAATAGGGGGCGCCAACACCGGGGAGCTGTTTTTT
>.|TRBV25-1|.|TRBJ1-1
CASSEWQANEAFF
TGTGCCAGCAGTGAGTGGCAGGCGAATGAAGCTTTCTTT
>.|TRBV6-5|.|TRBJ1-2
CASRSHFYGYTF
TGTGCCAGCAGATCCCACTTCTATGGCTACACCTTC
>TRBD1|TRBV7-9|.|TRBJ2-7
CASSQGAASYEQYF
TGTGCCAGCAGCCAGGGGGCTGCTTCCTACGAGCAGTACTTC
>TRBD1|TRBV29-1|.|TRBJ1-1
CSVEDRTTGNTEAFF
TGCAGCGTTGAGGACAGGACAACAGGGAACACTGAAGCTTTCTTT
>.|TRBV9|.|TRBJ2-3
CASSVGAGGVDTQYF
TGTGCCAGCAGCGTAGGAGCGGGCGGTGTAGATACGCAGTATTTT
>TRBD1|TRBV19|.|TRBJ2-1
CASSTPRTGRNEQFF
TGTGCCAGTAGTACCCCCCGGACAGGGAGGAATGAGCAGTTCTTC
>TRBD1|TRBV5-1|.|TRBJ1-6
CASSLALGQGNSPLHF
TGCGCCAGCAGCTTGGCCTTGGGACAGGGGAATTCACCCCTCCACTTT